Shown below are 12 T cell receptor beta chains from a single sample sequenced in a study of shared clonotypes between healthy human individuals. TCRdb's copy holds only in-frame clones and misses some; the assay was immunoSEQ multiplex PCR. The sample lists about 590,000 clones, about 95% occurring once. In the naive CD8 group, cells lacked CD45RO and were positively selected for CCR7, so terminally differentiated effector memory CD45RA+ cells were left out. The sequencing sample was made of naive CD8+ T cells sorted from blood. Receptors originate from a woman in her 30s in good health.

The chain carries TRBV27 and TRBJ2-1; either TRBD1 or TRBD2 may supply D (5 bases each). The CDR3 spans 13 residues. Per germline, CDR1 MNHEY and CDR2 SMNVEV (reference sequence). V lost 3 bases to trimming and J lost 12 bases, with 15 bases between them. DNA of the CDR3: TGTGCCAGCAGTTTTGATAAAGGGACCGTGCAGTTCTTC. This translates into CASSFDKGTVQFF.

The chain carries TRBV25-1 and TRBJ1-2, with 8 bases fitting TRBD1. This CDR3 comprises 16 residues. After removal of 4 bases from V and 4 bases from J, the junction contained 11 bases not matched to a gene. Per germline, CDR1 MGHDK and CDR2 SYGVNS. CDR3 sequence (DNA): TGTGCCAGCAGTGGCGTAGAGCACAGGGGGGGCTATGGCTACACCTTC. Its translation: CASSGVEHRGGYGYTF.

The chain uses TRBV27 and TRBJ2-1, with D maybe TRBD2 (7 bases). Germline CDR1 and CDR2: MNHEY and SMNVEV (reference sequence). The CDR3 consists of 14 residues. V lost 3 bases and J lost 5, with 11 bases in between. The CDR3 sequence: CASSFGGDNNEQFF. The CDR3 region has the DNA TGTGCCAGCAGTTTTGGGGGGGACAACAATGAGCAGTTCTTC.

The CDR3 DNA reads TGTGCCAGCAGCTTTCTCCCGGGGCAGGGCATCCAAGAGACCCAGTACTTC. This encodes CASSFLPGQGIQETQYF. The J gene is TRBJ2-5, the V gene TRBV11-2, with D perhaps matching TRBD1 or TRBD2 (5 bases each). The CDR3 has 17 residues. Trimming left V 3 bases short and J 1 base short, with 18 bases between. CDR1 and CDR2 from the germline V gene are SGHAT and FQNNGV.

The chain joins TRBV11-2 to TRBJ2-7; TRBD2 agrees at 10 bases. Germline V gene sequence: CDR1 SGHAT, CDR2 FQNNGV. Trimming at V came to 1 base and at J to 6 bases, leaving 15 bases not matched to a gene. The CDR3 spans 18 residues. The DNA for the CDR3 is TGTGCCAGCAGCTTAGGGGCCCTCAAACTAGCGGGGCGGGTCGAGCAGTACTTC. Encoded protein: CASSLGALKLAGRVEQYF.

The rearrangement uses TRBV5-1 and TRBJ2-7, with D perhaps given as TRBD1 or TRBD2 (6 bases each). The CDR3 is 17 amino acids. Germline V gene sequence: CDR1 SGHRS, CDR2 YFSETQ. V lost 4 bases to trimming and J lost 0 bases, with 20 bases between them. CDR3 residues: CASSPLGGTTSSYEQYF. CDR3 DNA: TGCGCCAGCAGCCCATTAGGGGGGACAACGAGCTCCTACGAGCAGTACTTC.

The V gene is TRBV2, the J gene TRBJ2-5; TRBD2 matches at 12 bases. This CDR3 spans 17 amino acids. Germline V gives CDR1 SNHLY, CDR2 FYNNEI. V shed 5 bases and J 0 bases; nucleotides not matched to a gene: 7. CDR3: CASSLQTSGRHQETQYF. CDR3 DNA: TGTGCCAGCAGTTTACAGACTAGCGGGAGACACCAAGAGACCCAGTACTTC.

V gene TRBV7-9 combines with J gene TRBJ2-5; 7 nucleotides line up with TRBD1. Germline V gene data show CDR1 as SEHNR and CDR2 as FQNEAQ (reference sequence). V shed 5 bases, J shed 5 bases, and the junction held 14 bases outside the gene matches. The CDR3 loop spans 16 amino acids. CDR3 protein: CASSGETGVAVETQYF. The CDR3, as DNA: TGTGCCAGCAGCGGGGAAACAGGGGTTGCGGTCGAGACCCAGTACTTC.

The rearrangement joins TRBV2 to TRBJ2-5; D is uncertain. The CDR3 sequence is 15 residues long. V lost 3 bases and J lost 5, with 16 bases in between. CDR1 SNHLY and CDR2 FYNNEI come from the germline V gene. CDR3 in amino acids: CASSDLGMKTETQYF. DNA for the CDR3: TGTGCCAGCAGTGACCTGGGAATGAAAACCGAGACCCAGTACTTC.

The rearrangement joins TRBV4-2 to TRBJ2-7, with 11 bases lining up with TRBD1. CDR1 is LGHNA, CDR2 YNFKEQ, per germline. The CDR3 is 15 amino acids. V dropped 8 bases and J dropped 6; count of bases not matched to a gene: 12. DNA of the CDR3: TGTGCCAGCCGGCCCTCCGTGGGACAGGGGGGCGAGCAGTACTTC. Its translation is CASRPSVGQGGEQYF.

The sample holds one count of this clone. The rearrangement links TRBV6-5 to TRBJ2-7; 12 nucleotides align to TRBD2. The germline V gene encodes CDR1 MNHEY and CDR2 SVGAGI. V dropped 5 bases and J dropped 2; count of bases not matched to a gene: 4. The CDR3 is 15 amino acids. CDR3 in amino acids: CASSPLAGGPYEQYF. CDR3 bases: TGTGCCAGCAGTCCTCTAGCGGGAGGGCCCTACGAGCAGTACTTC.

The CDR3 nucleotides read TGTGCCAGCAGTCTAGCGGCAGAACCACCCCCGACTAGTCGTCGCACAGATACGCAGTATTTT. It specifies CASSLAAEPPPTSRRTDTQYF. The chain is built from TRBV2 and TRBJ2-3; TRBD2 matches 7 bases. The CDR3 contains 21 residues. Losses at the gene ends were 5 bases for V and 1 base for J; bases not matched to a gene: 24. Looked up from germline, CDR1 is SNHLY and CDR2 is FYNNEI.